Reported below is one T cell receptor beta chain. The data were taken from a study of blood T cell repertoires in COVID-19. The wider study: The origin of the acute and convalescent COVID-19 samples was the United States, Italy and Spain. PBMCs, B-cell-depleted T cells, or T cells were the source of the cDNA or gDNA that made up the material.

Original analysis: The assay estimated nucleated cells by amplifying reference gene primers. Only in-frame clones appear in the TCRdb table, and some are missing; sequencing was by immunoSEQ multiplex PCR. The DNA gave D and trimming, while V, J and clone size come from that table. Here the sample spans about 49,000 clones, approximately 81% being singletons. Enrolment of Seattle patients took place during active infection, and they were followed longitudinally. The sequence was obtained from a woman older than 75 with COVID-19, enrolled during active disease. Sequencing was done on a sample of peripheral blood.

The CDR3: CASSPRGTGELFF. The CDR3 nucleotides read TGTGCCAGTAGTCCCAGGGGTACCGGGGAGCTGTTTTTT. The V call is TRBV19, the J call TRBJ2-2, with D perhaps TRBD1 (6 bases). The V end was cut by 5 bases, the J end by 5 bases, with 9 bases between. Looked up from germline, CDR1 is LNHDA and CDR2 is SQIVND (reference sequence). The CDR3 runs to 13 residues.